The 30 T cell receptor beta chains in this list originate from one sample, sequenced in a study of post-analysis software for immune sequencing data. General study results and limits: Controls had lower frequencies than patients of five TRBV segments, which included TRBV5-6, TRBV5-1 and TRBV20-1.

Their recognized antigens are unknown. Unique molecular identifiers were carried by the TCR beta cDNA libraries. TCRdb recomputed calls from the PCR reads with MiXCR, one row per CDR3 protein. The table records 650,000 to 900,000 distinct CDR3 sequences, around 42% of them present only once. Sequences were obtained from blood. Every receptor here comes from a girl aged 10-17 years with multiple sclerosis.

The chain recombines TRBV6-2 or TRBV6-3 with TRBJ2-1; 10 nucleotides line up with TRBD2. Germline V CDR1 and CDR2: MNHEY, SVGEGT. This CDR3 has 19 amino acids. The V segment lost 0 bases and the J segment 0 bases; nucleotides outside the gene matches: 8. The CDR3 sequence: CASSYSIASGSSSYNEQFF. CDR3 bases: TGTGCCAGCAGTTACTCGATTGCTAGCGGGAGCAGCTCCTACAATGAGCAGTTCTTC.

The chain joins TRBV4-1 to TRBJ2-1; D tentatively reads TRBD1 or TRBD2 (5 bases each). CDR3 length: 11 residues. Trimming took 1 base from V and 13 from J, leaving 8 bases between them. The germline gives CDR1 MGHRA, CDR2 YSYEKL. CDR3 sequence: CASSQGRDQFF. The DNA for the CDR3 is TGCGCCAGCAGCCAAGGTCGGGACCAGTTCTTC.

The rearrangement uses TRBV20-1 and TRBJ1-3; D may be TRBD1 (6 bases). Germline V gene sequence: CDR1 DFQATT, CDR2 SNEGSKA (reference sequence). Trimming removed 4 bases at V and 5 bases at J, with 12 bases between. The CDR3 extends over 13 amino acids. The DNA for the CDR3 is TGCAGTGCTACTCAGACAGGAAGAAACACCATATATTTT. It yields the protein CSATQTGRNTIYF.

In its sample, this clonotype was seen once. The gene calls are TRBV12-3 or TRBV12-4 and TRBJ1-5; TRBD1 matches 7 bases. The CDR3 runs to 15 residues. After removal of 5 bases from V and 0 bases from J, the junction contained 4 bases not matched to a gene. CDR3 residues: CASSRDSPSNQPQHF. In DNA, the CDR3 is TGTGCCAGCAGTCGGGACAGTCCTAGCAATCAGCCCCAGCATTTT.

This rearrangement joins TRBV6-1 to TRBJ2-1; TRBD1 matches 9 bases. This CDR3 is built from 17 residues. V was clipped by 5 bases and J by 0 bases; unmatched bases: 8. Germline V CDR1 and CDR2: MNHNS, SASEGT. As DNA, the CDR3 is TGTGCCAGCAGTCCACCTCCGGGACAGGGCTCCTACAATGAGCAGTTCTTC. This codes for CASSPPPGQGSYNEQFF.

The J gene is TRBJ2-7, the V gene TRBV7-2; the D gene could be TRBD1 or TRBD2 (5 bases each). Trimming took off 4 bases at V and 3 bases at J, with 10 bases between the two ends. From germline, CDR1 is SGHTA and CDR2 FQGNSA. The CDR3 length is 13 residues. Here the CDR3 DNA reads TGTGCCAGCAGCTGGGGACCGGACTACGAGCAGTACTTC. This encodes CASSWGPDYEQYF.

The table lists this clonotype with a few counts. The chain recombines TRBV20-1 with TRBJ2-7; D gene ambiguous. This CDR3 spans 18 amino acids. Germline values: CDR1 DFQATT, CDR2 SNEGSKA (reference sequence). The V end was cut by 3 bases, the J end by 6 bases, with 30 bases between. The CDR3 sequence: CSASDTKGRVPYYFEQYF. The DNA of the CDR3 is TGCAGTGCTAGCGATACGAAGGGTCGAGTCCCTTACTACTTCGAGCAGTACTTC.

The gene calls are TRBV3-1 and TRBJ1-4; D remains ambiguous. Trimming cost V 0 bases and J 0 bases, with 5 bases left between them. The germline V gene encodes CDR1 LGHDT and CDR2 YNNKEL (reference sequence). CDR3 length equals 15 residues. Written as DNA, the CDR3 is TGTGCCAGCAGCCAAGAGGGAGCAACTAATGAAAAACTGTTTTTT. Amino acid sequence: CASSQEGATNEKLFF.

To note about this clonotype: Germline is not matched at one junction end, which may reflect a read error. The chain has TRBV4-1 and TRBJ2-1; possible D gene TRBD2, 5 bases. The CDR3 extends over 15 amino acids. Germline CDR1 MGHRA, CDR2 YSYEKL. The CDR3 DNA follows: TGCGCCAGCAGCCTCTGGACTGGCTCCGGCAATGAGCGGTTCTTC. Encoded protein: CASSLWTGSGNERFF.

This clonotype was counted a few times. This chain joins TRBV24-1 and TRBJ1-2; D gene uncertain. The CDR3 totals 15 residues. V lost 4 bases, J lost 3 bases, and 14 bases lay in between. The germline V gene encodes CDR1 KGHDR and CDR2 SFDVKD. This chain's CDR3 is CATSDLHLRDYGYTF. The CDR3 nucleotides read TGTGCCACCAGTGACCTCCATCTGAGGGACTATGGCTACACCTTC.

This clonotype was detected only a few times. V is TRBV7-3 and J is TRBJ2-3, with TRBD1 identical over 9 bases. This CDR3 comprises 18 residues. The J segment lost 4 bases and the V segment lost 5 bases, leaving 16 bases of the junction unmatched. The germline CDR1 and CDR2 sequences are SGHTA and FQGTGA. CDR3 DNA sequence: TGTGCCAGCAGCCAACAATATCCGGGACAGGGCCTTCCAGATACGCAGTATTTT. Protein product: CASSQQYPGQGLPDTQYF. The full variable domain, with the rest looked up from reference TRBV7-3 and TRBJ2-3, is GAGVSQTPSNKVTEKGKYVELRCDPISGHTALYWYRQSLGQGPEFLIYFQGTGAADDSGLPNDRFFAVRPEGSVSTLKIQRTERGDSAVYLCASSQQYPGQGLPDTQYFGPGTRLTVL.

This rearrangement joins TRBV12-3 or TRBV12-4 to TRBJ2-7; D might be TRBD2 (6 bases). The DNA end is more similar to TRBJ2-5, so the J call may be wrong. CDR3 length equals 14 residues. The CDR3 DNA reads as TGTGCCAGCAGTTTGTCTTCAGGGAGGGAGACCCAGTACTTC. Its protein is CASSLSSGRETQYF.

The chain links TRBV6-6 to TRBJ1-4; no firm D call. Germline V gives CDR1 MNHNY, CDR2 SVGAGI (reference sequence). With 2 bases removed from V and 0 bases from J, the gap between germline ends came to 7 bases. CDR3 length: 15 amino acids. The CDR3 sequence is CASSYPDATNEKLFF. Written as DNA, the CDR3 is TGTGCCAGCAGTTACCCAGATGCAACTAATGAAAAACTGTTTTTT.

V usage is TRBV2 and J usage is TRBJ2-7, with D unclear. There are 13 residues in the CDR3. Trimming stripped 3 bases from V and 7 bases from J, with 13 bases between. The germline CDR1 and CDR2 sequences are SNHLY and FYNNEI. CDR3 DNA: TGTGCCAGCAGTGAGGCCGGGTTCTTTGAGCAGTACTTC. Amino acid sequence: CASSEAGFFEQYF.

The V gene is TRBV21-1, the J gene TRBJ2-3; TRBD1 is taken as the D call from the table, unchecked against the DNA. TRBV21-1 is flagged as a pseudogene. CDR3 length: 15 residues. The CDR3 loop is CASRRTGNSTDTQYF. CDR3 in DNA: TGTGCCAGTCGTCGGACAGGGAATAGCACAGATACGCAGTATTTT.

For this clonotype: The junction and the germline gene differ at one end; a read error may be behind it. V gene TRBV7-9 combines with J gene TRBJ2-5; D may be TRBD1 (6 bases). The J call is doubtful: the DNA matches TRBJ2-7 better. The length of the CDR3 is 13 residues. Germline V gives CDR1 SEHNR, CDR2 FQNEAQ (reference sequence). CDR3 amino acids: CAGSLAPGDEQYF. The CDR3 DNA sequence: TGTGCCGGCAGCTTAGCCCCAGGGGACGAGCAGTACTTC.

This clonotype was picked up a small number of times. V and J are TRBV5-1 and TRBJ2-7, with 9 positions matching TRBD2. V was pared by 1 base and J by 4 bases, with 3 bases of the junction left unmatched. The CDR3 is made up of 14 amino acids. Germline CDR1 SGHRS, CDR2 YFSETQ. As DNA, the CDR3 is TGCGCCAGCAGCTTGTGGCGGGAGGGTTACGAGCAGTACTTC. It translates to CASSLWREGYEQYF.

The CDR3 coding sequence is TGCAGTGCAGGGACGGCGGGGACAGATACGCAGTATTTT. Encoded protein: CSAGTAGTDTQYF. The genes are TRBV20-1 and TRBJ2-3; maybe TRBD2 (6 bases). The CDR3 consists of 13 residues. The germline V gene has CDR1 DFQATT and CDR2 SNEGSKA (reference sequence). Between the trimmed V and J ends, which lost 6 bases and 3 bases, there was a span of 13 bases.

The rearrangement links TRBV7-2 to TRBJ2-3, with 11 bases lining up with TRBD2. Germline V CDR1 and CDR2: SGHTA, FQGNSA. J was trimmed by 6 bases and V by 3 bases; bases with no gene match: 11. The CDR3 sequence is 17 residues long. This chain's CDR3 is CASSFDLAGGRRDTQYF. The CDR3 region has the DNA TGTGCCAGCAGCTTTGATTTAGCGGGGGGGCGTAGGGATACGCAGTATTTT.

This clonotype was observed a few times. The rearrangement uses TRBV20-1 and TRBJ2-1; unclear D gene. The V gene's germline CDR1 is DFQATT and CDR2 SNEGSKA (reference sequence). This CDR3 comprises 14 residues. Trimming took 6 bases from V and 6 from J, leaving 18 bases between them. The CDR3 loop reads CSAGSPELTNEQFF. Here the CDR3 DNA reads TGCAGTGCCGGTTCACCCGAGCTCACCAATGAGCAGTTCTTC.

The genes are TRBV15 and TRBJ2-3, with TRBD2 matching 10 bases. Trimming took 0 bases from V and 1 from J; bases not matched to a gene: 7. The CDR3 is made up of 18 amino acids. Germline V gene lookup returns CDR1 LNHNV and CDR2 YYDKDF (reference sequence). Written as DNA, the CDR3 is TGTGCCACCAGCAGAGATCTCCCAAGCGGGAGGGGCACAGATACGCAGTATTTT. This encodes CATSRDLPSGRGTDTQYF.

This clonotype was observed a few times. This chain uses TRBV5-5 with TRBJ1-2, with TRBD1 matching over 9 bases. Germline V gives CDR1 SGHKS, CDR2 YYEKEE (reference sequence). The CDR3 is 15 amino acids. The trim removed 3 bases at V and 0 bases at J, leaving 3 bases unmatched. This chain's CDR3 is CASSSQGASNYGYTF. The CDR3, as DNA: TGTGCCAGCAGCTCACAGGGGGCTTCTAACTATGGCTACACCTTC. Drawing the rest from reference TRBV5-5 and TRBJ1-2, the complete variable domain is DAGVTQSPTHLIKTRGQQVTLRCSPISGHKSVSWYQQVLGQGPQFIFQYYEKEERGRGNFPDRFSARQFPNYSSELNVNALLLGDSALYLCASSSQGASNYGYTFGSGTRLTVV.

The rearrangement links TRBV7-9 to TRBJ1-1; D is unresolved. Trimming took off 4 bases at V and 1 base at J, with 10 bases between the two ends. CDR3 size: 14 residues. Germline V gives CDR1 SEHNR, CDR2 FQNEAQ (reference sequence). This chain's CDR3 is CASSSSGSNTEAFF. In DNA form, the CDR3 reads TGTGCCAGCAGCTCCTCGGGCTCGAACACTGAAGCTTTCTTT.

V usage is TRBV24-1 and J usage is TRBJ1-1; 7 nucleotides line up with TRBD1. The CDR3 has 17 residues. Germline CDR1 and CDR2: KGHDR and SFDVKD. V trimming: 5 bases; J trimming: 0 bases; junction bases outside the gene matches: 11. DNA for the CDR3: TGTGCCACCAGTGCCTTCGGAGACAGGGCCTTGAACACTGAAGCTTTCTTT. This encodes CATSAFGDRALNTEAFF.

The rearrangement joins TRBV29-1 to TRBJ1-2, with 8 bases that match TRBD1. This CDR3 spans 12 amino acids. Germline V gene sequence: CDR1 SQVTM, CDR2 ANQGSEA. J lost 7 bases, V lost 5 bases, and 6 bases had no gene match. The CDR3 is CSVRTGGRGYTF. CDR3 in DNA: TGCAGCGTTCGTACAGGGGGGCGTGGCTACACCTTC.

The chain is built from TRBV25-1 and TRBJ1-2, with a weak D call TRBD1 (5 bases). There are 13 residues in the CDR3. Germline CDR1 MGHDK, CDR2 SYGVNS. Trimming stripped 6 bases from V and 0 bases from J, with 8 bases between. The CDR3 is CASRTEANYGYTF. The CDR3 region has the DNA TGTGCCAGCAGGACAGAAGCTAACTATGGCTACACCTTC.

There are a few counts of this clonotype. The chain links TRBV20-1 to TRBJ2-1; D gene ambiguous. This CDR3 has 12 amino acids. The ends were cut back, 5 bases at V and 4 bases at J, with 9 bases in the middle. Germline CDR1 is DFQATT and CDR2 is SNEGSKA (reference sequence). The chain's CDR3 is CSAVGGYNEQFF. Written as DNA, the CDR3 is TGCAGTGCTGTGGGCGGTTACAATGAGCAGTTCTTC.

This CDR3 is CASSQTRTGADNSPLHF. The CDR3 region has the DNA TGCGCCAGCAGCCAAACCCGGACAGGGGCCGATAATTCACCCCTCCACTTT. The rearrangement uses TRBV4-3 and TRBJ1-6; 9 bases fit TRBD1. Trimming cost V 2 bases and J 5 bases; bases outside gene matches: 7. Germline V gene data show CDR1 as LGHNA and CDR2 as YSLEER. CDR3 length equals 17 residues.

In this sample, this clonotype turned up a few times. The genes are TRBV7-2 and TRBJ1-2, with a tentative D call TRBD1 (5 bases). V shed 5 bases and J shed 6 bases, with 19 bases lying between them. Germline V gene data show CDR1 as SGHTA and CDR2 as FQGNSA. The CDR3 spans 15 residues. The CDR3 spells CASSTWGCGINGYTF. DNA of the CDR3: TGTGCCAGCAGCACATGGGGGTGCGGAATTAATGGCTACACCTTC.

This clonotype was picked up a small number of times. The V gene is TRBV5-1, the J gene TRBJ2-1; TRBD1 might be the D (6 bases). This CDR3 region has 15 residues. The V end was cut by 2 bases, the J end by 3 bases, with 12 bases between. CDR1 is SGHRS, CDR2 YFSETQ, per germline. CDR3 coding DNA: TGCGCCAGCAGCTTCGGACAGATCGGCTACAATGAGCAGTTCTTC. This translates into CASSFGQIGYNEQFF.